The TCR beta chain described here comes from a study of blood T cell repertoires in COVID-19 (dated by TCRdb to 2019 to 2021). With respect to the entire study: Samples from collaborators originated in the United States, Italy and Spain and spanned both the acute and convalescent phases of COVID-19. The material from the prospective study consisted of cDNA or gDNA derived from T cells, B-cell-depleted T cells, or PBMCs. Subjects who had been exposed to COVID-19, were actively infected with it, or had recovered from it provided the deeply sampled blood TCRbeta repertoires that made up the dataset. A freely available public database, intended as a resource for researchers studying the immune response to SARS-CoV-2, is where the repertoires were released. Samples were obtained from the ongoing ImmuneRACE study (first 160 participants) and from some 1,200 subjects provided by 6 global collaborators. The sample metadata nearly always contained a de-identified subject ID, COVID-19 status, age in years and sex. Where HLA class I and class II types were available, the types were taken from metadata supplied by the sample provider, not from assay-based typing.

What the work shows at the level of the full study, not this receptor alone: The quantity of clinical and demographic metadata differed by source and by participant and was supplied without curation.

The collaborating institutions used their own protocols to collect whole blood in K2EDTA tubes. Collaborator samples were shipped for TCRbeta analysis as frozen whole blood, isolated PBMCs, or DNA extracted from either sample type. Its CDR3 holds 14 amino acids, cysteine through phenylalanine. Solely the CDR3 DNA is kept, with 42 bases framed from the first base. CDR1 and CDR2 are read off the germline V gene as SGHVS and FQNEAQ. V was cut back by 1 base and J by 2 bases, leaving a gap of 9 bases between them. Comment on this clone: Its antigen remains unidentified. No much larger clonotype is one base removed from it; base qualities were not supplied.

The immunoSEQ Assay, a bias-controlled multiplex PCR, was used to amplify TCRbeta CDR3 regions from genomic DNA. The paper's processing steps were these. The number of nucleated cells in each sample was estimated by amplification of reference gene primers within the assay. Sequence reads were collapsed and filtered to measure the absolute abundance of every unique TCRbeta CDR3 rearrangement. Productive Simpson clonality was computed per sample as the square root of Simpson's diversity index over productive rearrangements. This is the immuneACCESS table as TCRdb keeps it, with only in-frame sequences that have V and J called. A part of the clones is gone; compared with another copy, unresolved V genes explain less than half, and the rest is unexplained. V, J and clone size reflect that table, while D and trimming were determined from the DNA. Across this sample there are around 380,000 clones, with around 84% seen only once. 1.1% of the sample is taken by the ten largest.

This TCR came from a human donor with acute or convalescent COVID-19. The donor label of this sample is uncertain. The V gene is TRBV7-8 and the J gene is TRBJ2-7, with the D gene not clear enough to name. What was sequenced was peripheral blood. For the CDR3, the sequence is CASSLVSPTYEQYF. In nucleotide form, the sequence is TGTGCCAGCAGCTTAGTTTCCCCAACCTACGAGCAGTACTTC.